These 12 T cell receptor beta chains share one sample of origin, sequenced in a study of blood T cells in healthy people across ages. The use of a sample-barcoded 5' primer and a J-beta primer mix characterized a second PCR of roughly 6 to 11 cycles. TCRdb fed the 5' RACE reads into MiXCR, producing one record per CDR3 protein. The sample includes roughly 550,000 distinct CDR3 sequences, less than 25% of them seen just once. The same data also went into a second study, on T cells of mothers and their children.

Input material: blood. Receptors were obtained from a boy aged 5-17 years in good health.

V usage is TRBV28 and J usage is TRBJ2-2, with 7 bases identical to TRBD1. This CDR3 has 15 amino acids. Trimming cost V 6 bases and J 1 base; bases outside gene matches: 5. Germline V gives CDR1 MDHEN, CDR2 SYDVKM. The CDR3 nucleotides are TGTGCCAGCAGCCCCCGGGACAGGAACACCGGGGAGCTGTTTTTT. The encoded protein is CASSPRDRNTGELFF.

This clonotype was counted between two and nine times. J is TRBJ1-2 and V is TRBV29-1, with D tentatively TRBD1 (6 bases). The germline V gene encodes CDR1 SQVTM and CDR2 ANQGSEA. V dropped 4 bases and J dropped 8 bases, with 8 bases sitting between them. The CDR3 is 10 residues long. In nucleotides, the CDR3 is TGCAGCGTTGGGGGGCCCGGCTACACCTTC. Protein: CSVGGPGYTF.

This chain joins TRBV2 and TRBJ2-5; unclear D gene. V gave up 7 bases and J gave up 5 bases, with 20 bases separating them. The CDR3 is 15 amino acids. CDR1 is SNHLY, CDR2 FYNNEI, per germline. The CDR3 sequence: CASTDAGRALETQYF. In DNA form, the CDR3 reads TGTGCCAGCACGGATGCCGGGCGTGCTCTGGAGACCCAGTACTTC.

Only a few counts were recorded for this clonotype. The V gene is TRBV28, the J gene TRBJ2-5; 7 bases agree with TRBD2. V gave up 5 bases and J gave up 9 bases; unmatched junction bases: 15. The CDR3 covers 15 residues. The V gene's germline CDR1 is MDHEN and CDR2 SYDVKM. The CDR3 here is CASSRIIGGSKSQYF. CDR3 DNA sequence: TGTGCCAGCAGTCGCATCATCGGGGGGAGTAAGTCCCAGTACTTC.

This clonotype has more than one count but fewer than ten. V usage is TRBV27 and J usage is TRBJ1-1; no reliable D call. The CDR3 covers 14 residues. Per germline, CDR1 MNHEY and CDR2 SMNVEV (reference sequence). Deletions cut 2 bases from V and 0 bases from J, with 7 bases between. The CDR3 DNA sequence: TGTGCCAGCAGTTTACTGGGCCTGAACACTGAAGCTTTCTTT. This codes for CASSLLGLNTEAFF.

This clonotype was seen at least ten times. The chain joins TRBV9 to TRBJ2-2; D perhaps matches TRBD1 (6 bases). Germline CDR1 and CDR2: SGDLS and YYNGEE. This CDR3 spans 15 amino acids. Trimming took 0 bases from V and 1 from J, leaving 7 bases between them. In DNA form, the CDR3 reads TGTGCCAGCAGCGTAGAGGGACAGAACACCGGGGAGCTGTTTTTT. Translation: CASSVEGQNTGELFF. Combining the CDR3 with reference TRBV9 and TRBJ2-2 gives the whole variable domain DSGVTQTPKHLITATGQRVTLRCSPRSGDLSVYWYQQSLDQGLQFLIQYYNGEERAKGNILERFSAQQFPDLHSELNLSSLELGDSALYFCASSVEGQNTGELFFGEGSRLTVL.

CDR3 in DNA: TGTGCCATCAGTGAGTCGACTAGCGGAGACCAAGAGACCCAGTACTTC. It specifies CAISESTSGDQETQYF. The chain carries TRBV10-3 and TRBJ2-5; 9 positions agree with TRBD2. The germline V gene has CDR1 ENHRY and CDR2 SYGVKD. The CDR3 loop spans 16 amino acids. V lost 0 bases, J lost 0 bases, and 2 bases stayed unmatched.

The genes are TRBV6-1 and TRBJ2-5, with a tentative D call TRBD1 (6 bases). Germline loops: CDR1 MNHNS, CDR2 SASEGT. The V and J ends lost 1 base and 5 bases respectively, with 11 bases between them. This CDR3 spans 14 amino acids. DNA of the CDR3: TGTGCCAGCAGTGAAGGTGGGGGACACGAGACCCAGTACTTC. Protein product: CASSEGGGHETQYF.

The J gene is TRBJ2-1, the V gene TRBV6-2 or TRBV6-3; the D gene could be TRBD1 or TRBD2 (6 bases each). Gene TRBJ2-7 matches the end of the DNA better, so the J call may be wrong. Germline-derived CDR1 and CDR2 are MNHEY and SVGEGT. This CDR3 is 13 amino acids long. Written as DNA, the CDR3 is TGTGCCAGCAGGAACAGGGAGGCCTACGAGCAGTACTTC. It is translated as CASRNREAYEQYF.

DNA of the CDR3: TGCGCCAGCAGCCCCCACGGGTCTAACGTTCCTGGCTACACCTTC. This translates into CASSPHGSNVPGYTF. The chain carries TRBV5-1 and TRBJ1-2; D unresolved. The CDR3 is 15 residues long. Germline CDR1 is SGHRS and CDR2 is YFSETQ. V was trimmed by 4 bases and J by 7 bases, leaving 20 bases between them.

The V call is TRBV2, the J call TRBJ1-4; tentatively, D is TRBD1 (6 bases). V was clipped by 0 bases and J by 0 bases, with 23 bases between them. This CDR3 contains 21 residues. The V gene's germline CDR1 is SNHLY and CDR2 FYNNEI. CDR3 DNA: TGTGCCAGCAGTGAAGCCCATCCCGGAGGGGATCAGGGGACAACTAATGAAAAACTGTTTTTT. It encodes CASSEAHPGGDQGTTNEKLFF.

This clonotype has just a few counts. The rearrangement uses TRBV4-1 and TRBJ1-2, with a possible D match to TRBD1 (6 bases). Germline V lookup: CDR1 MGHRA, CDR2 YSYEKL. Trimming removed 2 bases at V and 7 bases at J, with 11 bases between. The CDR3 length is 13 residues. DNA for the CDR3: TGCGCCAGCAGCCAACAGGACAGCACTGGCTACACCTTC. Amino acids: CASSQQDSTGYTF.